This record covers a single TCR beta chain. This sample was included in a study of blood T cell repertoires in COVID-19. Overall study: Specimens from acute and convalescent COVID-19 originated in the United States, Italy and Spain. Nucleic acid was either cDNA or gDNA, and it came from T cells, B-cell-depleted T cells, or PBMCs.

In the authors' methods: The authors estimated nucleated cell counts from reference gene primer amplification. Data came from immunoSEQ multiplex PCR; TCRdb stores just in-frame clones and leaves some out. The V and J calls and clone size are taken from that table; D and trimming were inferred from the DNA. This repertoire shows tens of thousands of clones, roughly 90% found once; its top ten account for approximately 12%. Germline V lookup: CDR1 GTSNPN, CDR2 SVGIG (reference sequence). V shed 3 bases and J shed 0 bases, with 8 bases lying between them. The CDR3 sequence is 14 residues long. The V gene is TRBV30, the J gene TRBJ2-2; maybe TRBD1 (6 bases). The receptor was derived from a human donor in a cohort sampled during active COVID-19. The specimen was peripheral blood. CDR3 bases: TGTGCCTGGAGGGACAGAGCGAACACCGGGGAGCTGTTTTTT. Residues: CAWRDRANTGELFF.